These 26 T cell receptor beta chains share one sample of origin, sequenced in a study of identical twins. Each CDR3 protein is one row after TCRdb ran MiXCR on the 5' RACE reads. Of around 490,000 distinct CDR3 sequences in the sample, roughly 15% were seen once. The sample was also reused in another study, on yellow fever vaccine responses in identical twins.

Sequencing was carried out using CD4+ T cells sorted from blood. The receptors come from a woman in her late teens or twenties in good health.

This clonotype was counted only a few times. The chain links TRBV7-9 to TRBJ1-6; D remains unclear. V lost 3 bases, J lost 5 bases, and 8 bases lay in between. Looked up from germline, CDR1 is SEHNR and CDR2 is FQNEAQ (reference sequence). The CDR3 covers 14 residues. CDR3 in amino acids: CASSLRQNNSPLHF. CDR3 sequence (DNA): TGTGCCAGCAGCTTGCGTCAGAATAATTCACCCCTCCACTTT.

Many counts were recorded for this clonotype. The chain couples TRBV10-3 to TRBJ1-5; unclear D gene. V was cut by 3 bases and J by 1 base, with 13 bases left in between. The CDR3 spans 16 residues. The germline CDR1 and CDR2 sequences are ENHRY and SYGVKD. CDR3 region: CAISERESGSNQPQHF. CDR3 in DNA: TGTGCCATCAGTGAAAGGGAGAGCGGGAGCAATCAGCCCCAGCATTTT.

A few counts support this clonotype. The rearrangement links TRBV10-1 to TRBJ2-2; D is unresolved. V gave up 2 bases and J gave up 0 bases, with 10 bases separating them. The CDR3 has 16 amino acids. Germline CDR1 reads WNHNN; CDR2 reads SYGVQD (reference sequence). The CDR3 region is CASSEVGNANTGELFF. As DNA, the CDR3 is TGCGCCAGCAGTGAGGTGGGGAACGCGAACACCGGGGAGCTGTTTTTT.

There are a few counts of this clonotype. This rearrangement joins TRBV12-3 or TRBV12-4 to TRBJ2-1; 8 bases agree with TRBD1. The CDR3 runs to 16 residues. After removal of 5 bases from V and 4 bases from J, the junction contained 10 bases not matched to a gene. The CDR3 DNA is TGTGCCAGCAGTCGACGGACCGGGACAGGATACAATGAGCAGTTCTTC. Protein product: CASSRRTGTGYNEQFF.

This rearrangement joins TRBV20-1 to TRBJ1-1; D is ambiguous. The germline V gene encodes CDR1 DFQATT and CDR2 SNEGSKA (reference sequence). The CDR3 totals 12 residues. V was shortened by 2 bases and J by 1 base, with 5 bases between the two germline ends. This CDR3 is CSARKPNTEAFF. The CDR3, as DNA: TGCAGTGCTAGAAAACCGAACACTGAAGCTTTCTTT.

This clonotype appeared a few times. The V and J genes are TRBV11-2 and TRBJ2-1; a weak D match, TRBD2 (6 bases). Trimming stripped 5 bases from V and 7 bases from J, with 18 bases between. There are 15 residues in the CDR3. The V gene's germline CDR1 is SGHAT and CDR2 FQNNGV. DNA of the CDR3: TGTGCCAGCAGCGAAGCCGGGGGTCTAGGTAATGAGCAGTTCTTC. Protein sequence: CASSEAGGLGNEQFF.

This chain links TRBV6-1 with TRBJ2-3, with TRBD1 identical over 10 bases. The CDR3 consists of 15 residues. Germline V gene data show CDR1 as MNHNS and CDR2 as SASEGT. V dropped 4 bases and J dropped 1; count of bases not matched to a gene: 2. The CDR3 reads CASSGQGAGTDTQYF. The CDR3 DNA sequence: TGTGCCAGCAGTGGACAGGGGGCCGGCACAGATACGCAGTATTTT.

This chain uses TRBV12-3 or TRBV12-4 with TRBJ1-2; possible D gene TRBD1, 5 bases. V was shortened by 5 bases and J by 4 bases, with 11 bases between the two germline ends. The CDR3 contains 13 residues. This chain's CDR3 is CASSLTAAYGYTF. The CDR3 bases are TGTGCCAGCAGTCTGACAGCTGCCTATGGCTACACCTTC.

The chain recombines TRBV29-1 with TRBJ2-1, with TRBD2 matching 7 bases. J gave up 5 bases and V 8 bases, and 6 bases lay outside the gene matches. The CDR3 is 12 amino acids. Germline V gene lookup returns CDR1 SQVTM and CDR2 ANQGSEA. The CDR3: CSISGTNNEQFF. In DNA form, the CDR3 reads TGCAGCATTTCCGGGACTAACAATGAGCAGTTCTTC.

This clonotype was seen a few times. The rearrangement joins TRBV3-1 to TRBJ2-3, with 9 bases aligning to TRBD1. With 4 bases clipped from V and 2 bases from J, the junction kept 4 bases outside the gene matches. CDR3 length: 15 residues. CDR1 LGHDT and CDR2 YNNKEL come from the germline V gene (reference sequence). The CDR3 is CASSRTGAPTDTQYF. The CDR3 coding sequence is TGTGCCAGCAGCCGGACAGGGGCCCCCACAGATACGCAGTATTTT.

The gene calls are TRBV21-1 and TRBJ1-2; the DNA was not compared with TRBD1, the D call given in the table. TRBV21-1 is a documented pseudogene. The CDR3 spans 14 residues. CDR3 coding DNA: TGTGCCAGCAGCAAAGAATCAGGGGATGCTGGCTACACCTTC. Translating it yields CASSKESGDAGYTF.

As to this clonotype: This may stem from a read error, because a much larger clone lies one nucleotide away. This chain links TRBV3-1 with TRBJ2-1, with TRBD2 matching 10 bases. The CDR3 has 15 residues. Per germline, CDR1 LGHDT and CDR2 YNNKEL (reference sequence). The DNA of the CDR3 is TGTTCCAGCAGCCAAGGACTAGCGGTCTACAATGAGCAGTTCTTC. The encoded protein is CSSSQGLAVYNEQFF.

In its sample, this clonotype was seen a few times. This sequence joins TRBV5-6 and TRBJ2-5; D remains ambiguous. The CDR3 contains 14 residues. Looked up from germline, CDR1 is SGHDT and CDR2 is YYEEEE. Trimming left V 2 bases short and J 4 bases short, with 12 bases between. CDR3 region: CASSFPSQGETQYF. The DNA for the CDR3 is TGTGCCAGCAGCTTCCCATCCCAAGGAGAGACCCAGTACTTC.

The rearrangement uses TRBV10-1 and TRBJ2-3; 8 nucleotides match TRBD1. J lost 0 bases, V lost 2 bases, and 1 base had no gene match. Germline CDR1 and CDR2: WNHNN and SYGVQD (reference sequence). CDR3 length equals 15 residues. The CDR3 nucleotides read TGCGCCAGCAGTGAGGGGACAGGAAGCACAGATACGCAGTATTTT. This encodes CASSEGTGSTDTQYF.

V is TRBV12-3 or TRBV12-4 and J is TRBJ2-5; possibly TRBD2 for D (6 bases). V was shortened by 7 bases and J by 2 bases, with 20 bases between the two germline ends. The length of the CDR3 is 16 residues. In DNA, the CDR3 is TGTGCCAGCACCCCCGGGCGGGACTTCCGGCAAGAGACCCAGTACTTC. This translates into CASTPGRDFRQETQYF.

This clonotype was seen a few times. V and J are TRBV29-1 and TRBJ2-1, with D maybe TRBD1 (6 bases). This CDR3 has 13 residues. CDR1 and CDR2 from the germline V gene are SQVTM and ANQGSEA. V dropped 2 bases and J dropped 7 bases, with 12 bases sitting between them. CDR3 nucleotide sequence: TGCAGCGTTGAACTCATGAGGGGGAATGAGCAGTTCTTC. Amino acid sequence: CSVELMRGNEQFF.

The genes are TRBV6-1 and TRBJ2-3; D perhaps matches TRBD2 (8 bases). Trimming removed 1 base at V and 5 bases at J, with 13 bases between. This CDR3 is built from 15 residues. Germline values: CDR1 MNHNS, CDR2 SASEGT. CDR3 loop: CASSEGRGDRDTQYF. CDR3 DNA sequence: TGTGCCAGCAGTGAAGGGCGGGGGGACAGAGATACGCAGTATTTT.

This chain joins TRBV2 and TRBJ1-4; D remains ambiguous. Germline assignment: CDR1 SNHLY and CDR2 FYNNEI. Trimming removed 5 bases at V and 4 bases at J, with 11 bases between. The CDR3 consists of 14 residues. The CDR3 loop is CASSKDGFNEKLFF. The CDR3, as DNA: TGTGCCAGCAGTAAAGACGGATTTAATGAAAAACTGTTTTTT.

This rearrangement joins TRBV24-1 to TRBJ2-5, with TRBD1 as a possible D gene (6 bases). Germline V gene data show CDR1 as KGHDR and CDR2 as SFDVKD. The CDR3 extends over 15 amino acids. V was pared by 3 bases and J by 3 bases, with 13 bases between. CDR3 DNA: TGTGCCACCAGTGATGCCGGACAGAAAGAAGAGACCCAGTACTTC. This sequence encodes CATSDAGQKEETQYF.

The V call is TRBV20-1, the J call TRBJ2-1; possible D gene TRBD1, 6 bases. The CDR3 consists of 14 residues. CDR1 and CDR2 (germline): DFQATT, SNEGSKA (reference sequence). Trimming took 1 base from V and 5 from J, leaving 12 bases between them. In nucleotides, the CDR3 is TGCAGTGCTAGAGTTTTTCAGGGGAACAATGAGCAGTTCTTC. It codes for CSARVFQGNNEQFF.

This clonotype has just a few counts. CDR3 sequence (DNA): TGCGCCAGCAGCTTGATCACAGGGAATATTGCCGGGGAGCTGTTTTTT. Residues: CASSLITGNIAGELFF. The V and J genes are TRBV5-1 and TRBJ2-2, with a tentative D call TRBD1 (6 bases). V dropped 1 base and J dropped 6 bases, with 16 bases sitting between them. This CDR3 is 16 amino acids long. Germline lookup yields CDR1 SGHRS and CDR2 YFSETQ.

This clonotype was detected a few times. The chain recombines TRBV6-1 with TRBJ1-6; D uncertain. The CDR3 spans 16 residues. V was cut by 10 bases and J by 7 bases, with 23 bases left in between. Germline assignment: CDR1 MNHNS and CDR2 SASEGT. CDR3 DNA sequence: TGTGCCACATCACGGAGTCGCCCCTCGTCCAATTCACCCCTCCACTTT. Its protein product is CATSRSRPSSNSPLHF.

This clonotype was counted between two and nine times. The chain recombines TRBV10-3 with TRBJ2-2, with TRBD1 matching 12 bases. CDR1 and CDR2 (germline): ENHRY, SYGVKD. The CDR3 consists of 18 residues. J gave up 5 bases and V 2 bases, and 9 bases lay outside the gene matches. The DNA of the CDR3 is TGTGCCATCAGTGAGCCGCCGGGACAGGGGGCGCAGACCGGGGAGCTGTTTTTT. Its protein is CAISEPPGQGAQTGELFF.

This clonotype occurred a few times. The chain employs TRBV24-1 and TRBJ2-2; perhaps TRBD2 as D (6 bases). Germline V gene sequence: CDR1 KGHDR, CDR2 SFDVKD. The CDR3 extends over 17 amino acids. The V gene lost 7 bases and the J gene lost 0 bases, with 17 bases spanning the gap. This CDR3 is CATSRAPSEANTGELFF. The CDR3 bases are TGTGCCACCAGCCGAGCCCCTAGCGAGGCGAACACCGGGGAGCTGTTTTTT.

This clonotype was detected only a few times. The chain employs TRBV7-6 and TRBJ2-3; unclear D gene. The germline V and J ends were trimmed by 5 bases and 1 base, with 7 bases remaining between them. Per the germline V gene, CDR1 is SGHVS and CDR2 is FNYEAQ. The CDR3 loop spans 13 amino acids. CDR3 region: CASSRRGTDTQYF. CDR3 DNA sequence: TGTGCCAGCAGCCGGAGAGGCACAGATACGCAGTATTTT.

The CDR3 DNA follows: TGCGCCAGCAGTGAGTCGCCGGGACTAGGGATTTACAATGAGCAGTTCTTC. Its translation is CASSESPGLGIYNEQFF. V usage is TRBV10-1 and J usage is TRBJ2-1, with 8 bases that match TRBD2. CDR1 WNHNN and CDR2 SYGVQD come from the germline V gene (reference sequence). This CDR3 spans 17 amino acids. The ends lost 0 bases at V and 4 bases at J; junction bases unmatched: 8.